The rows below give T cell receptor beta chains drawn from one sample of a study of CD8+CD57+ T cells in acquired aplastic anemia. TCRdb processed the reads anew with MiXCR; each CDR3 protein has one entry. Here the sample spans around 150,000 distinct CDR3 sequences, approximately 44% being singletons. Sequencing used sorted CD4+, CD8+, or CD8+CD57+ T cells (not recorded which) from PBMCs. The receptors derive from a human donor in good health. Both conserved end residues are trimmed from each CDR3. Each record gives: V gene, J gene, CDR3 protein.

V gene: TRBV7-7; J gene: TRBJ2-7; CDR3 protein: ASRVLDRGYEQY
V gene: TRBV3-1; J gene: TRBJ2-2; CDR3 protein: ASSQGTGTAGGELF
V gene: TRBV20-1; J gene: TRBJ2-3; CDR3 protein: SATGLGDTQY
V gene: TRBV4-1; J gene: TRBJ2-7; CDR3 protein: ASSQDTGSGYEQY
V gene: TRBV7-8; J gene: TRBJ2-2; CDR3 protein: ASSQGGFRTGELF
V gene: TRBV20-1; J gene: TRBJ2-7; CDR3 protein: SANHRLAYEQY
V gene: TRBV24-1; J gene: TRBJ2-2; CDR3 protein: ATSPRGYPGLTGELF
V gene: TRBV20-1; J gene: TRBJ1-2; CDR3 protein: SPNPLPGRGIANYGYT
V gene: TRBV19; J gene: TRBJ1-2; CDR3 protein: ASTNGWGYGYT
V gene: TRBV20-1; J gene: TRBJ1-2; CDR3 protein: SARDQGAYGHT
V gene: TRBV6-1; J gene: TRBJ2-7; CDR3 protein: ASSEGDKYEQY
V gene: TRBV5-1; J gene: TRBJ1-1; CDR3 protein: ASSLAKTGQGPTDTEAF
V gene: TRBV5-5; J gene: TRBJ2-7; CDR3 protein: ASSLGTGGYEQY
V gene: TRBV6-5; J gene: TRBJ1-4; CDR3 protein: ASSFRGTGNEKLF
V gene: TRBV2; J gene: TRBJ2-7; CDR3 protein: ASSLSDRAYEQY
V gene: TRBV12-3/TRBV12-4; J gene: TRBJ1-5; CDR3 protein: ASSRRVSNQPQH
V gene: TRBV20-1; J gene: TRBJ1-5; CDR3 protein: SAGGQGGDMSQPQH
V gene: TRBV20-1; J gene: TRBJ2-5; CDR3 protein: SASALDSKETQY
V gene: TRBV11-2; J gene: TRBJ2-3; CDR3 protein: ASSGDAGRTDTQY
V gene: TRBV20-1; J gene: TRBJ1-4; CDR3 protein: SARAKGRDQNEKLF
V gene: TRBV5-6; J gene: TRBJ1-5; CDR3 protein: ASSLYTGGSNQPQH
V gene: TRBV5-4; J gene: TRBJ2-5; CDR3 protein: ASSPPGRSQETQY
V gene: TRBV12-3/TRBV12-4; J gene: TRBJ2-3; CDR3 protein: ASSLDGKRGGTDTQY
V gene: TRBV20-1; J gene: TRBJ2-1; CDR3 protein: SARAIARGPHEQF
V gene: TRBV15; J gene: TRBJ2-2; CDR3 protein: ATSRDRLAGATNTGELF
V gene: TRBV6-5; J gene: TRBJ1-6; CDR3 protein: ASSYSGQAGNSPLH
V gene: TRBV19; J gene: TRBJ1-2; CDR3 protein: ASSMGTSPYGYT
V gene: TRBV7-9; J gene: TRBJ2-5; CDR3 protein: ASSYTDQETQY
V gene: TRBV7-3; J gene: TRBJ2-1; CDR3 protein: ASSLGENEQF
V gene: TRBV29-1; J gene: TRBJ2-1; CDR3 protein: STPGLRFYNEQF
V gene: TRBV2; J gene: TRBJ1-5; CDR3 protein: ASQGQYNQPQH